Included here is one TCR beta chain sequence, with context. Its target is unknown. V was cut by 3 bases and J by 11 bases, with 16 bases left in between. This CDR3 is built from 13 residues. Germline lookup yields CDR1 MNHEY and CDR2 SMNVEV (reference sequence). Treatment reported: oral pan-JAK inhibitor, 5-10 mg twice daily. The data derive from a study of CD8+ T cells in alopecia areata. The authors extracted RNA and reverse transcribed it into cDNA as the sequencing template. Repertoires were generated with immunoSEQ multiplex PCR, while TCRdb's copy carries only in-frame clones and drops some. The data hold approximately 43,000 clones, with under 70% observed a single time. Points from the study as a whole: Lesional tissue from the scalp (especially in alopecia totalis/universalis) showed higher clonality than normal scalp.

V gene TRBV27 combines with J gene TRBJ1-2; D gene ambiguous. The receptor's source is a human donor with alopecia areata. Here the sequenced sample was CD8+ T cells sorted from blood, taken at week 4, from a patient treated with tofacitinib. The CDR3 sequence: CASSFPGERVYTF. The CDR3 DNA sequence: TGTGCCAGCAGTTTCCCGGGAGAAAGGGTATACACCTTC.